This T cell receptor (beta chain) was found in a study of blood T cells in healthy people across ages. Study observations and caveats: TCR beta diversity was tightly associated with the proportion of naive T cells. Getting older went along with TCR beta diversity per million T cells dropping roughly linearly.

A second 7 to 11 cycle PCR used barcoded and J-beta primers. Every cDNA molecule carried a tag from a template-switch adaptor bearing 12 random nucleotides. One entry per CDR3 protein, called by TCRdb with MiXCR from the 5' RACE reads. Of 1.2 million to 1.5 million distinct CDR3 sequences listed, approximately 59% are singletons. This clonotype occurred once. Its cognate antigen is unknown. No fewer than 6 micrograms of total RNA were isolated from every sample. This clonotype originated in a man aged 18 to 30 in good health. Sequences were obtained from blood.

CDR3 DNA sequence: TGTGCCAGCAGCCAAGAGCTAGCGGGAGTACTGTACAATGAGCAGTTCTTC. This translates into CASSQELAGVLYNEQFF. V usage is TRBV3-1 and J usage is TRBJ2-1, with 10 bases lining up with TRBD2. CDR1 is LGHDT and CDR2 is YNNKEL in the germline V gene (reference sequence). The junction had 6 bases not matched to a gene; V was cut back by 0 bases and J by 4 bases. The CDR3 sequence is 17 residues long.